This T cell receptor beta chain was documented in a study of control samples from healthy donors and cancer patients. Repertoires were generated with immunoSEQ multiplex PCR, while TCRdb's copy carries only in-frame clones and drops some. The sample shows some 110,000 clones, 85% to 90% of them seen only once. The ends lost 4 bases at V and 6 bases at J; junction bases unmatched: 10. Germline-derived CDR1 and CDR2 are LNHNV and YYDKDF (reference sequence). The CDR3 spans 16 residues. Source material: PBMCs. The receptor comes from a woman between 45 and 65 years old with colorectal cancer. The J gene is TRBJ2-2, the V gene TRBV15; 8 nucleotides match TRBD1. The CDR3: CATSMGLTGAAGELFF. CDR3 coding DNA: TGTGCCACCAGCATGGGGTTGACAGGGGCGGCCGGGGAGCTGTTTTTT. Together with reference TRBV15 and TRBJ2-2, the CDR3 gives the full variable domain: DAMVIQNPRYQVTQFGKPVTLSCSQTLNHNVMYWYQQKSSQAPKLLFHYYDKDFNNEADTPDNFQSRRPNTSFCFLDIRSPGLGDTAMYLCATSMGLTGAAGELFFGEGSRLTVL.